The clone carrying this TCR beta chain was detected only a few times. Antigen: not known. This sample is drawn from a study of beta chain features in type 1 diabetes. General observations from the study: A pattern of fewer insertions and more deletions at VDJ junctions was seen in type 1 diabetes patients. Among patients with Type 1 diabetes, TCRB CDR3s were moderately but significantly shorter in every one of the four CD4+ subsets.

Germline V gene sequence: CDR1 SGHDN, CDR2 FVKESK. V was shortened by 0 bases and J by 8 bases, with 13 bases between the two germline ends. There are 15 residues in the CDR3. Expressed TCRB transcripts got sequenced, as all isolated RNA was reverse transcribed. Sequencing used immunoSEQ multiplex PCR; TCRdb keeps in-frame clones, though not all of them. The table records a few hundred thousand clones, about a tenth of them present only once. Using CD45RO/CCR7/CD25/CD127/CD95/CD27, CD4+ naive, central memory, regulatory and stem cell-like memory cells were sorted. The sample was naive CD4+ T cells from blood. This chain links TRBV14 with TRBJ1-4, with a possible D match to TRBD1 (5 bases). This clonotype originated in a young man with type 1 diabetes. The CDR3 protein is CASSQEQGSGEKLFF. CDR3 DNA sequence: TGTGCCAGCAGCCAAGAGCAGGGAAGTGGCGAAAAACTGTTTTTT.